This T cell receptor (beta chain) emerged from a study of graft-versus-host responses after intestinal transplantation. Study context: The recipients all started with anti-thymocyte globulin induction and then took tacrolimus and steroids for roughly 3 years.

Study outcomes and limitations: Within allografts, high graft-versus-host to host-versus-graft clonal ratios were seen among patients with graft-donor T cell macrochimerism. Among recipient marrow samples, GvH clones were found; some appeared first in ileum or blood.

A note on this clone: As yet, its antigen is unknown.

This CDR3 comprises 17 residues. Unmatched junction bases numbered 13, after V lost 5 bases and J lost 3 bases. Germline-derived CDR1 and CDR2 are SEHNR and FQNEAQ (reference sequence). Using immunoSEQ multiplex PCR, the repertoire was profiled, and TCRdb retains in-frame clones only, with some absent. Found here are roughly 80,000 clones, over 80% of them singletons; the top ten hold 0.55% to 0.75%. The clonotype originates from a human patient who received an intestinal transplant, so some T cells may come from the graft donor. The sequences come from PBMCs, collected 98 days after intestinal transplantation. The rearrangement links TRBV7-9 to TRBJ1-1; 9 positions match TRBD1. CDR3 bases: TGTGCCAGCAGCCAACATACCAGGAGGACAGGGGACACTGAAGCTTTCTTT. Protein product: CASSQHTRRTGDTEAFF.